This T cell receptor beta chain emerged from a study of vaccination and CD4 T cells after COVID-19. As regards this clonotype: Its specificity is not known.

The treatment denotes: 10-day PBMC culture with coronavirus spike peptide pools or control peptides (ViraFEST assay). The unexposed donor gave CD4+ T cells before the COVID-19 pandemic (2011-2018). With 5 bases removed from V and 1 base from J, the gap between germline ends came to 11 bases. The CDR3 has 14 residues. Germline-derived CDR1 and CDR2 are SGHTS and YDEGEE. With the Oncomine TCR Beta short-read assay, DNA from cultured CD4+ T cells was sequenced. In TCRdb, the PCR reads were re-called with MiXCR into one record per CDR3 protein. The sample consists of about 5,600 distinct CDR3 sequences, around 43% of them appearing once.

The sequence derives from a human donor in good health. Input material: CD4+ T cells from blood, cultured in vitro. The V gene is TRBV5-8, the J gene TRBJ2-3; no clear D gene. The CDR3 DNA sequence: TGTGCCAGCAGGATAAACGGAGGCACAGATACGCAGTATTTT. Encoded protein: CASRINGGTDTQYF.